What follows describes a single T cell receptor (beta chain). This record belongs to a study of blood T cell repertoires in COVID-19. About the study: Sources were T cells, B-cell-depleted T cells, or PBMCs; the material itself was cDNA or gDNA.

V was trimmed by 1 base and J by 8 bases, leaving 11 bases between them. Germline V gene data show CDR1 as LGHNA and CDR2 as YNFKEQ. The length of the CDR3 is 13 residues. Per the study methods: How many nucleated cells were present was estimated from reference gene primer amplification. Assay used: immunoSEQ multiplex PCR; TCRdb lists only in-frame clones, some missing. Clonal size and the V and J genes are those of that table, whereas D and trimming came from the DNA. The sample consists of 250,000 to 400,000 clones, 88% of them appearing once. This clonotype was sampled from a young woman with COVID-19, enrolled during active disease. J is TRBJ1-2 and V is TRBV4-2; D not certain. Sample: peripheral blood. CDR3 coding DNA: TGTGCCAGCAGCCAAGCGTCAGGCGTCGGCTACACCTTC. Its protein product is CASSQASGVGYTF.